Shown below are 19 T cell receptor beta chains from a single sample sequenced in a study of identifying expanded T cells in peripheral blood. This table comes from immunoSEQ multiplex PCR, and its TCRdb copy is limited to in-frame clones, with some not included. Among 50,000 to 65,000 clones listed, about 80% were seen once. The sample was blood. The receptor set was obtained from a person aged 18-70 years in good health.

About this clone: A much larger clone lies a single base off, so this may be a read error. The sample contains more than one DNA sequence encoding this CDR3. CDR3 DNA: TGTGCCAGCAGTGAATTTGGGGGAGGGCCCCGGGAGCAGTACTTC. Its protein product is CASSEFGGGPREQYF. V usage is TRBV2 and J usage is TRBJ2-7; 7 positions agree with TRBD2. CDR1 and CDR2 (germline): SNHLY, FYNNEI. V trimming: 2 bases; J trimming: 7 bases; junction bases outside the gene matches: 11. This CDR3 spans 15 amino acids.

The rearrangement links TRBV18 to TRBJ1-1, with 7 bases fitting TRBD1. CDR1 KGHSH and CDR2 LQKENI come from the germline V gene. This CDR3 region has 16 residues. V lost 3 bases and J lost 0; bases outside the gene matches: 7. The DNA of the CDR3 is TGTGCCAGCTCACCCACGCCAGGGGGAATGAACACTGAAGCTTTCTTT. This gives the protein CASSPTPGGMNTEAFF.

J is TRBJ1-3 and V is TRBV19; D ambiguous. Germline V gene sequence: CDR1 LNHDA, CDR2 SQIVND (reference sequence). The V and J ends lost 7 bases and 0 bases respectively, with 16 bases between them. This CDR3 has 16 amino acids. The CDR3 loop is CASTIGPGRSGNTIYF. The DNA for the CDR3 is TGTGCCAGTACCATTGGTCCAGGTCGCTCTGGAAACACCATATATTTT.

The genes are TRBV19 and TRBJ2-1; perhaps TRBD2 as D (5 bases). This CDR3 has 15 residues. Trimming shortened V by 6 bases and J by 0 bases, and 12 bases separated the two germline ends. CDR1 LNHDA and CDR2 SQIVND come from the germline V gene (reference sequence). CDR3 sequence: CASSSGRNSYNEQFF. In DNA, the CDR3 is TGTGCCAGTAGCAGCGGCCGCAACTCCTACAATGAGCAGTTCTTC.

The chain combines TRBV11-2 with TRBJ2-3; 9 bases align to TRBD1. The ends lost 7 bases at V and 4 bases at J; junction bases unmatched: 9. The CDR3 covers 15 residues. CDR1 and CDR2 from the germline V gene are SGHAT and FQNNGV. CDR3 residues: CASTPRTGAPDTQYF. In nucleotides, the CDR3 is TGTGCCAGCACCCCGCGGACAGGGGCTCCAGATACGCAGTATTTT.

The chain is built from TRBV7-6 and TRBJ1-1; tentative D call: TRBD1 (5 bases). The germline CDR1 and CDR2 sequences are SGHVS and FNYEAQ. The CDR3 contains 14 residues. Trimming removed 5 bases from V and 4 bases from J, with 14 bases in between. The DNA for the CDR3 is TGTGCCAGCAGCCCAGGGACGTCGGGCACTGAAGCTTTCTTT. Translated, it gives CASSPGTSGTEAFF.

The chain links TRBV4-2 to TRBJ2-5; 8 nucleotides line up with TRBD2. The CDR3 runs 17 residues. CDR1 LGHNA and CDR2 YNFKEQ come from the germline V gene. The V and J ends lost 0 bases and 4 bases, in that order; junction bases with no gene match: 10. DNA of the CDR3: TGTGCCAGCAGCCAAGATGGGAGCGGGGGCCCGGGAGAGACCCAGTACTTC. Amino acids: CASSQDGSGGPGETQYF.

With respect to this clone: A junction end diverges from the germline sequence, so it may reflect a read error. The chain joins TRBV28 to TRBJ1-4, with 8 bases that match TRBD1. CDR3 size: 11 residues. Germline lookup yields CDR1 MDHEN and CDR2 SYDVKM. As DNA, the CDR3 is TGCGCGACAGGGGAAAATGAAAAACTGTTTTTT. Protein: CATGENEKLFF.

Comments on this clone: This sample also contains other DNA sequences that code for the same CDR3. V usage is TRBV9 and J usage is TRBJ2-3, with TRBD2 as a possible D gene (6 bases). Germline values: CDR1 SGDLS, CDR2 YYNGEE. V lost 2 bases to trimming and J lost 0 bases, with 7 bases between them. The CDR3 spans 14 residues. In DNA, the CDR3 is TGTGCCAGCAGCGTGGGGGGTAGCACAGATACGCAGTATTTT. It yields the protein CASSVGGSTDTQYF.

In its sample, this clone was seen once. The chain has TRBV5-1 and TRBJ1-4, with TRBD1 as a possible D gene (6 bases). The CDR3 totals 16 residues. Germline-derived CDR1 and CDR2 are SGHRS and YFSETQ. V lost 4 bases to trimming and J lost 3 bases, with 16 bases between them. In DNA, the CDR3 is TGCGCCAGCAGCCGAGTTAGTGGGGGCCCTAATGAAAAACTGTTTTTT. Translation gives CASSRVSGGPNEKLFF.

This clone was seen a single time. J is TRBJ1-2 and V is TRBV7-2; no clear D. The CDR3 loop spans 14 amino acids. The V end lost 5 bases, the J end lost 2 bases, and 12 bases lay between the germline ends. Looked up from germline, CDR1 is SGHTA and CDR2 is FQGNSA. CDR3 nucleotides: TGTGCCAGCAGCGGCCGGGTCACAAACTATGGCTACACCTTC. Amino acid sequence: CASSGRVTNYGYTF. The full variable domain, rest sourced from reference TRBV7-2 and TRBJ1-2, is GAGVSQSPSNKVTEKGKDVELRCDPISGHTALYWYRQSLGQGLEFLIYFQGNSAPDKSGLPSDRFSAERTGGSVSTLTIQRTQQEDSAVYLCASSGRVTNYGYTFGSGTRLTVV.

This chain uses TRBV19 with TRBJ1-1; D gene ambiguous. Germline V CDR1 and CDR2: LNHDA, SQIVND (reference sequence). V dropped 3 bases and J dropped 6 bases, with 8 bases sitting between them. This CDR3 is 12 amino acids long. The chain's CDR3 is CASSIGGAEAFF. The CDR3 nucleotides read TGTGCCAGTAGTATCGGCGGCGCTGAAGCTTTCTTT.

This clone was recorded many times. The V and J genes are TRBV5-5 and TRBJ2-3; tentatively, D is TRBD1 (6 bases). The V end lost 4 bases, the J end lost 0 bases, and 6 bases lay between the germline ends. The germline CDR1 and CDR2 sequences are SGHKS and YYEKEE (reference sequence). The CDR3 sequence is 13 residues long. The DNA for the CDR3 is TGTGCCAGCAGCCAGGGGAGCACAGATACGCAGTATTTT. It codes for CASSQGSTDTQYF.

This chain uses TRBV5-1 with TRBJ2-3; 11 nucleotides match TRBD2. Germline lookup yields CDR1 SGHRS and CDR2 YFSETQ. With V trimmed by 0 bases and J by 4 bases, 7 bases remained unmatched. The CDR3 length is 17 residues. CDR3 DNA sequence: TGCGCCAGCAGCTTGGACCTTAGCGGGGGGGCGGCAGATACGCAGTATTTT. This codes for CASSLDLSGGAADTQYF. Based on the CDR3 plus reference TRBV5-1 and TRBJ2-3, the full variable domain is KAGVTQTPRYLIKTRGQQVTLSCSPISGHRSVSWYQQTPGQGLQFLFEYFSETQRNKGNFPGRFSGRQFSNSRSEMNVSTLELGDSALYLCASSLDLSGGAADTQYFGPGTRLTVL.

The chain is built from TRBV4-1 and TRBJ1-2; a possible D gene is TRBD1 (6 bases). The ends were cut back, 5 bases at V and 4 bases at J, with 11 bases in the middle. From germline, CDR1 is MGHRA and CDR2 YSYEKL. This CDR3 has 13 residues. The CDR3 here is CASSLQGGYGYTF. As DNA, the CDR3 is TGCGCCAGCAGCTTACAGGGAGGCTATGGCTACACCTTC.

This chain links TRBV5-1 with TRBJ2-5; D possibly corresponds to TRBD2 (7 bases). The germline V gene has CDR1 SGHRS and CDR2 YFSETQ. This CDR3 contains 15 residues. V was shortened by 7 bases and J by 2 bases, with 18 bases between the two germline ends. CDR3 coding DNA: TGCGCCAGCGGCGGGGGCTCGGGGACTCAAGAGACCCAGTACTTC. Translating gives CASGGGSGTQETQYF.

This chain links TRBV5-4 with TRBJ1-2, with 9 bases that match TRBD1. CDR1 and CDR2 from the germline V gene are SGHNT and YYREEE (reference sequence). The CDR3 spans 14 residues. V was clipped by 4 bases and J by 4 bases; unmatched bases: 5. CDR3 residues: CASSGGDRAYGYTF. The CDR3 DNA is TGTGCCAGCAGCGGGGGGGACAGGGCCTATGGCTACACCTTC.

The chain is built from TRBV25-1 and TRBJ1-2; maybe TRBD1 (6 bases). V was trimmed by 3 bases and J by 2 bases, leaving 13 bases between them. The CDR3 consists of 15 residues. Germline V gene lookup returns CDR1 MGHDK and CDR2 SYGVNS. The CDR3 coding sequence is TGTGCCAGCAGTGAGACACAGGGTGTAAACTATGGCTACACCTTC. It is translated as CASSETQGVNYGYTF.

The chain employs TRBV29-1 and TRBJ1-1; TRBD1 matches 7 bases. The ends lost 7 bases at V and 1 base at J; junction bases unmatched: 9. This CDR3 contains 14 residues. The germline CDR1 and CDR2 sequences are SQVTM and ANQGSEA. This CDR3 reads CSGRDSIPNTEAFF. DNA of the CDR3: TGCAGCGGCAGGGACAGTATCCCGAACACTGAAGCTTTCTTT.